This T cell receptor beta chain was sequenced in a study of T cell responses to AZD1222 COVID-19 vaccine (dated by TCRdb to the early 2020s). Background on the whole study: AZD1222 recipients with second doses at about 4 weeks or about 12 weeks were pooled, because spike-specific TCR depth and breadth did not differ between schedules. Trial participants were enrolled into age subgroups of 18-55, 56-69 and 70-plus years, which contained approximately 150, 28 and 58 TCR-sequenced participants, respectively. TCR sequencing was performed for roughly 250 trial participants, of whom 200 to 210 were given two doses of AZD1222 and 26 were given two doses of MenACWY control vaccine. The research as a whole found: Participants were mostly white British and included more females than males, and it was suggested by the authors that clonal diversity may have been underestimated. Vaccine-associated CD4 TCRs spanned the whole spike protein, with dominant responses in regions 160-218 and 743-854. In the small 56-69-year group, the increase in depth fell short of significance, most likely because of low power. Because no day 14 peak-response samples were available, the repertoires could be characterized only after the peak T cell response. Nearly half of unique spike-specific TCRs reportedly recognized epitopes outside regions mutated in the B.1.351 and B.1.1.7 variants. Spike-specific TCR breadth and depth rose significantly after two AZD1222 doses compared with day 0 and with MenACWY recipients. Conclusions about previously exposed vaccinees are limited because only 5 or 6 AZD1222 recipients were SARS-CoV-2 seropositive at baseline.

The CDR3 regions of human TCRbeta chains were analyzed by immunosequencing. As for how the authors treated the data: Repertoire TCRs were matched against a reference library of SARS-CoV-2-specific TCRs generated with the MIRA antigen-specificity platform. Breadth meant the fraction of unique TCRs that were SARS-CoV-2-associated, whereas depth meant the fraction of total T cells that were SARS-CoV-2-associated. Using the MIRA data, every spike-specific TCR was mapped to the spike region that the TCR reacted to and assigned to either a CD4 or a CD8 class. Log10-transformed breadth and depth values were compared by one-way ANOVA with Sidak's multiple comparisons tests. This immuneACCESS table, as held by TCRdb, lists in-frame sequences with V and J called but not all clones. Of the missing ones, under half trace to an unresolved V gene in checked studies; the others have no known cause. That table gives V, J and clone size, and the DNA gave D and trimming. The sample records roughly 130,000 clones, 90% to 95% of which are singletons. About 2.7% of the sample comes from the top ten.

The time point label, read with the paper, signifies: baseline before first vaccination. The vaccinee samples were drawn from two UK trials, COV001 and COV002, one of which was a single-blind randomized controlled phase 2/3 trial testing AZD1222 (ChAdOx1 nCoV-19) in healthy adults. Trial participant PBMC samples were collected at day 0 and day 28 after the second dose for TCRbeta chain sequencing. As for this clone: It lacks a known antigen. No per-base quality is available; no much larger clone lies one base away.

V and J lose 2 bases and 0 bases, and a span of 14 bases separates them. Measured from the cysteine to the phenylalanine, the CDR3 is 17 residues long. Here the CDR3 DNA is all that survives: 51 bases in frame from base 1. Sequences MNHEY (CDR1) and SVGEGT (CDR2) are obtained from the germline V gene. The specimen was peripheral blood, collected on day 0 of AZD1222 vaccination. The TCR comes from an adult in good health. The V and J segments used are TRBV6-2 or TRBV6-3 and TRBJ2-4; the D gene is perhaps TRBD1, from 6 matching bases. Here is the DNA: TGTGCCAGCAGTTACCCGCGGACAGTGCAAGCCAAAAACATTCAGTACTTC. It codes for CASSYPRTVQAKNIQYF.